The rows below give T cell receptor beta chains drawn from one sample of a study of immune evolution from preneoplasia to lung adenocarcinoma. Sequenced by immunoSEQ multiplex PCR; TCRdb stores in-frame clones only, minus some. Here the sample spans roughly 8,100 clones, around 81% being singletons. Sequencing was carried out using FFPE invasive lung adenocarcinoma tissue. Receptor source: a person aged 45 to 59 with lung adenocarcinoma. The CDR3 runs from the conserved cysteine through the conserved F or W. The D gene is left open where the match is weak. Not every row has a clone size; where given, it reads once, few, many or a size class.

D gene: -
J gene: TRBJ1-2
V gene: TRBV2
clone size: -
CDR3 DNA: TGTGCCAGCAGTGAATACCCAGGTGGCTACACCTTC
CDR3 protein: CASSEYPGGYTF

D gene: -
J gene: TRBJ1-6
V gene: TRBV7-9
clone size: few
CDR3 DNA: TGTGCCAGCAGCTTAGAGGGGTCGGACTCCTATAATTCACCCCTCCACTTT
CDR3 protein: CASSLEGSDSYNSPLHF

D gene: -
J gene: TRBJ1-1
V gene: TRBV5-6
clone size: -
CDR3 DNA: TGTGCCAGCAGCTTGGAAGGGACTGAAGCTTTCTTT
CDR3 protein: CASSLEGTEAFF

D gene: -
J gene: TRBJ2-7
V gene: TRBV29-1
clone size: -
CDR3 DNA: TGCAGCGTCGCCCAGGGGCAGGGAACTCCCTACGAGCAGTACTTC
CDR3 protein: CSVAQGQGTPYEQYF

D gene: -
J gene: TRBJ1-4
V gene: TRBV6-5
clone size: -
CDR3 DNA: TGTGCCAGCAGTTACCGCCTAAATGAAAAACTGTTTTTT
CDR3 protein: CASSYRLNEKLFF

D gene: -
J gene: TRBJ2-1
V gene: TRBV7-7
clone size: -
CDR3 DNA: TGTGCTAGCAGCTTAGAGGGACTTTACAATGAGCAGTTCTTC
CDR3 protein: CASSLEGLYNEQFF

D gene: TRBD1
J gene: TRBJ2-3
V gene: TRBV5-1
clone size: few
CDR3 DNA: TGCGCCAGCAAACCCGGACAGGGGGCAGCAGATACGCAGTATTTT
CDR3 protein: CASKPGQGAADTQYF

D gene: -
J gene: TRBJ2-5
V gene: TRBV13
clone size: -
CDR3 DNA: TGTGCCAGCAGGGACTACCTACAAGAGACCCAGTACTTC
CDR3 protein: CASRDYLQETQYF

D gene: -
J gene: TRBJ2-1
V gene: TRBV29-1
clone size: -
CDR3 DNA: TGCAGCGTTGAAGAGGATTTGGACAATGAGCAGTTCTTC
CDR3 protein: CSVEEDLDNEQFF

D gene: -
J gene: TRBJ2-7
V gene: TRBV18
clone size: -
CDR3 DNA: TGTGCCAGCTTCTCAACAGGCTCCTACGAGCAGTACTTC
CDR3 protein: CASFSTGSYEQYF

D gene: -
J gene: TRBJ1-1
V gene: TRBV5-1
clone size: -
CDR3 DNA: TGCGCCAGCAGCTTGGTCCAAGGGTACCACACTGAAGCTTTCTTT
CDR3 protein: CASSLVQGYHTEAFF

D gene: -
J gene: TRBJ2-5
V gene: TRBV9
clone size: -
CDR3 DNA: TGTGCCAGCAGCCCTAGCGCGGCCTTCCAAGAGACCCAGTACTTC
CDR3 protein: CASSPSAAFQETQYF

D gene: TRBD1
J gene: TRBJ2-5
V gene: TRBV13
clone size: -
CDR3 DNA: TGTGCCAGCAGCTCCCGGGACAGGGGGATGGAGACCCAGTACTTC
CDR3 protein: CASSSRDRGMETQYF

D gene: -
J gene: TRBJ1-2
V gene: TRBV10-3
clone size: -
CDR3 DNA: TGTGCCATCAGTCCCGACTTTCCCCCTATTTATGGCTACACCTTC
CDR3 protein: CAISPDFPPIYGYTF